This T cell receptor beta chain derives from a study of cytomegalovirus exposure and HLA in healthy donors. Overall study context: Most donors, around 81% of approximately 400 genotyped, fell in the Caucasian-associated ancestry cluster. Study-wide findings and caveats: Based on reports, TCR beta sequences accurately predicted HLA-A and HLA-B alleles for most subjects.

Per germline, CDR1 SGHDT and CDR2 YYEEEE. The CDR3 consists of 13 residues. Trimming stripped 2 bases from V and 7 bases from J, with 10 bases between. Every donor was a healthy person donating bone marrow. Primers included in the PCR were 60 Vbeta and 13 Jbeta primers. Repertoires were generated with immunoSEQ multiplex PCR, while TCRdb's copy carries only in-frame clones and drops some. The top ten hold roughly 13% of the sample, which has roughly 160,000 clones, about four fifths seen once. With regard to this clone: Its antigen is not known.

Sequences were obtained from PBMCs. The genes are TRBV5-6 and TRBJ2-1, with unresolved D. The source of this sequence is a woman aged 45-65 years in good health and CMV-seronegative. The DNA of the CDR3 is TGTGCCAGCAGCTTTCTGGCTCCGAATGAGCAGTTCTTC. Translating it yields CASSFLAPNEQFF.